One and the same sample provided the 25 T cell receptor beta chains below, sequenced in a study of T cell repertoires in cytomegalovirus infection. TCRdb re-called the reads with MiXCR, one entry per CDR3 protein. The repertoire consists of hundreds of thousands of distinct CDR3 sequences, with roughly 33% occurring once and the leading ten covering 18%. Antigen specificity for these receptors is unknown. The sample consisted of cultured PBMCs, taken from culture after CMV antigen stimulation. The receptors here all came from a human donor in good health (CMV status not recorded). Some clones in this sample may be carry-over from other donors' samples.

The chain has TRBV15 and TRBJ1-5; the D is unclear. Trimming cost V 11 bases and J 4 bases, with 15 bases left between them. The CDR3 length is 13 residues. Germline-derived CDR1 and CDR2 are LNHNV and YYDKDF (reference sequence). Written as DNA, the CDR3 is TGTGCCGCGGGTAATGGCGGAAATCAGCCCCAGCATTTT. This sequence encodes CAAGNGGNQPQHF.

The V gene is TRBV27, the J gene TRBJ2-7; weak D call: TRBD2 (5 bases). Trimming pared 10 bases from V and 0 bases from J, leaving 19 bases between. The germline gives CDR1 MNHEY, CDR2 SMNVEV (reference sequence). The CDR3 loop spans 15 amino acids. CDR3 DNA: TGTGCCACCGGACCACGGCCGGACTCCTCCTACGAGCAGTACTTC. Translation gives CATGPRPDSSYEQYF.

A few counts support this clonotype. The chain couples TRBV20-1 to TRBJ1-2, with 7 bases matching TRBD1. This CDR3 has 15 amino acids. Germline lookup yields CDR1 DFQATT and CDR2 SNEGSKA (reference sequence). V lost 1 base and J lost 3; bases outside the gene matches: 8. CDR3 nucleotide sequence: TGCAGTGCTAGAGCTCCGGGACAGCTTGACTATGGCTACACCTTC. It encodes CSARAPGQLDYGYTF.

The CDR3 reads CASSLLGEAAYEQYF. CDR3 coding DNA: TGTGCCAGCAGCTTGTTAGGAGAAGCCGCCTACGAGCAGTACTTC. This sequence joins TRBV7-8 and TRBJ2-7; D is uncertain. The V gene's germline CDR1 is SGHVS and CDR2 FQNEAQ. V was clipped by 3 bases and J by 2 bases, with 14 bases between them. The CDR3 has 15 amino acids.

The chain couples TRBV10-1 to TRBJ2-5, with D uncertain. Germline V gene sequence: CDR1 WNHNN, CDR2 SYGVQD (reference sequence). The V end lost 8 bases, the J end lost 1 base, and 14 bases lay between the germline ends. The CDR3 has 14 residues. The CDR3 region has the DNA TGCGCCAGCGAGGTGGACCGTATCCAAGAGACCCAGTACTTC. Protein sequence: CASEVDRIQETQYF.

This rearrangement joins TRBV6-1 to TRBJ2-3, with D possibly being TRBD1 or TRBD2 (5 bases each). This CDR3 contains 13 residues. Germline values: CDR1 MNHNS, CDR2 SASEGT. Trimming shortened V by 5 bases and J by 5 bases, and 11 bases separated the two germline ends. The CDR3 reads CASSWDGRDTQYF. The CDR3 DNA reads TGTGCCAGCAGTTGGGACGGACGAGATACGCAGTATTTT.

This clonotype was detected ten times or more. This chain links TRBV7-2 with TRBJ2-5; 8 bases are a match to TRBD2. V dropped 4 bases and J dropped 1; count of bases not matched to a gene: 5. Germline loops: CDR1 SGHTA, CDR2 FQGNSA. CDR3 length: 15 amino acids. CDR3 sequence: CASSSAGGRQETQYF. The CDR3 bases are TGTGCCAGCAGCTCCGCGGGAGGTCGCCAAGAGACCCAGTACTTC.

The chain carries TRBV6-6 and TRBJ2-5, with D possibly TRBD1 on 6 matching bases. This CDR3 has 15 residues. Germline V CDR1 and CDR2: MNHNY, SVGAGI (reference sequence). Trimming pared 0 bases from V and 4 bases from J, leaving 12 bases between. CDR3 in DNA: TGTGCCAGCAGTTACTCGGTAGAGGGGGTAGAGACCCAGTACTTC. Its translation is CASSYSVEGVETQYF.

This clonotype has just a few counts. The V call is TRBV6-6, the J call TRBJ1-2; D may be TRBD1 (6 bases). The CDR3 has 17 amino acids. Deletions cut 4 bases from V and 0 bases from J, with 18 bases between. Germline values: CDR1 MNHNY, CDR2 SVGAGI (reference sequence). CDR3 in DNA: TGTGCCAGCAGTTTCGGCCGGACAGCTCGAGCTAACTATGGCTACACCTTC. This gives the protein CASSFGRTARANYGYTF.

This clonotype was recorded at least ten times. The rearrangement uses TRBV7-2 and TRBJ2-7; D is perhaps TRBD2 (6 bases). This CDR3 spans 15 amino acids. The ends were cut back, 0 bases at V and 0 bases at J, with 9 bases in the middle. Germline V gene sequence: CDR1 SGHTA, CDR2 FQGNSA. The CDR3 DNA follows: TGTGCCAGCAGCTTAGCTAGCGGAGCCTCCTACGAGCAGTACTTC. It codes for CASSLASGASYEQYF.

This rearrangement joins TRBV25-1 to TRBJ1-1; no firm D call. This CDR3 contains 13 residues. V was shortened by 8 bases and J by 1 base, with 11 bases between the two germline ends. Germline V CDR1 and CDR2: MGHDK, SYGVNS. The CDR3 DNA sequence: TGTGCCAGCGGGGTATCAGGGAACACTGAAGCTTTCTTT. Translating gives CASGVSGNTEAFF.

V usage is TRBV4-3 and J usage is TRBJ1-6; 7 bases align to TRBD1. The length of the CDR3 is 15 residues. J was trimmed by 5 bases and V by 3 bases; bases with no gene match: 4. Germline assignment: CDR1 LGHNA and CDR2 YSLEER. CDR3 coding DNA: TGCGCCAGCAGCCACAGCGGGACAGATAATTCACCCCTCCACTTT. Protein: CASSHSGTDNSPLHF.

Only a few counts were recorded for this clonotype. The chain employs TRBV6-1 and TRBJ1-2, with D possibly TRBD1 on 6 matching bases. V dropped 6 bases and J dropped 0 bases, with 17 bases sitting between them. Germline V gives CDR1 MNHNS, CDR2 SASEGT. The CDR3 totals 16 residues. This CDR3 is CASRIGGGGTNYGYTF. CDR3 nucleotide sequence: TGTGCCAGCAGAATTGGGGGCGGAGGGACTAACTATGGCTACACCTTC.

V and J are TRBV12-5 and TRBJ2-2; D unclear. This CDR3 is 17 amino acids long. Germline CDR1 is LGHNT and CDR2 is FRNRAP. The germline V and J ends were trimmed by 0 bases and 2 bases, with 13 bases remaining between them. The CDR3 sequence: CASGLVSVGVNTGELFF. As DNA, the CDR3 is TGTGCTAGTGGTTTGGTATCGGTTGGTGTCAACACCGGGGAGCTGTTTTTT.

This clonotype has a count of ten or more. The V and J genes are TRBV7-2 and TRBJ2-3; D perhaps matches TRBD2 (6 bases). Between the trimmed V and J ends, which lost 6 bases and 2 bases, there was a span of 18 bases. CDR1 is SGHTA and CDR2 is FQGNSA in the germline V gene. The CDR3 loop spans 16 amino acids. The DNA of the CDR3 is TGTGCCAGCAGACCCTGGGCGGGGCCGCACACAGATACGCAGTATTTT. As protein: CASRPWAGPHTDTQYF.

The CDR3 bases are TGTGCCAGCAGTTTAGGAAACAGGGGGTCCTACGAGCAGTACTTC. As protein: CASSLGNRGSYEQYF. This chain joins TRBV12-3 or TRBV12-4 and TRBJ2-7; 8 bases match TRBD1. The ends lost 1 base at V and 1 base at J; junction bases unmatched: 3. The length of the CDR3 is 15 residues.

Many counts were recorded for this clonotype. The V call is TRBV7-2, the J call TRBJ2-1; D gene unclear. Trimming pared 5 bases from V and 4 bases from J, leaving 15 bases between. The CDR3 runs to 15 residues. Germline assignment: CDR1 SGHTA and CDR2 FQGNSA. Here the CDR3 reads CASSNIDTTYNEQFF. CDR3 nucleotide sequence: TGTGCCAGCAGCAATATAGACACCACGTACAATGAGCAGTTCTTC.

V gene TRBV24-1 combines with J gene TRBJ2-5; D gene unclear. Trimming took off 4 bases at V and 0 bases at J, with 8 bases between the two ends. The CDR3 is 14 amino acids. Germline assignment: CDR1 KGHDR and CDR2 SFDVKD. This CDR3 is CATSEHRDQETQYF. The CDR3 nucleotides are TGTGCCACCAGTGAACACCGGGACCAAGAGACCCAGTACTTC.

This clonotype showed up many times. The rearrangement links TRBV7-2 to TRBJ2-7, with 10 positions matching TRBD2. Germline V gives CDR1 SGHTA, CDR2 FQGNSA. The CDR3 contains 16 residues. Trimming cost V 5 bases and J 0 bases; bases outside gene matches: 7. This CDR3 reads CASSPGGTSVSYEQYF. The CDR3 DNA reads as TGTGCCAGCAGCCCAGGGGGGACTAGCGTCTCCTACGAGCAGTACTTC.

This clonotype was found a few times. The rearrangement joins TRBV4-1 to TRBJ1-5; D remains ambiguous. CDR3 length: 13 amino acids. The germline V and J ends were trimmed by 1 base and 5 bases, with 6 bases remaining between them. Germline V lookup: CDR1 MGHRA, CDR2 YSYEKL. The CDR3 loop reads CASSQVLDQPQHF. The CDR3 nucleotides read TGCGCCAGCAGCCAAGTTCTGGATCAGCCCCAGCATTTT.

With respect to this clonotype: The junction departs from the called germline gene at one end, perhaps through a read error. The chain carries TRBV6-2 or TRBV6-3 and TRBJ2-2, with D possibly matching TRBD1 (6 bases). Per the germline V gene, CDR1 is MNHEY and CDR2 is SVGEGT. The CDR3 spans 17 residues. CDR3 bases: TGTGTCAGCAGTTACTCGTTTCTCGCAGGGGACACCGGGGAGCTGTTTTTT. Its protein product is CVSSYSFLAGDTGELFF.

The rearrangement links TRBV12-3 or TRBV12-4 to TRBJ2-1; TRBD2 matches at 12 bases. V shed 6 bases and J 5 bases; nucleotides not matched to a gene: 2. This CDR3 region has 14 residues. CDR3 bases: TGTGCCAGCAGCTCTAGCGGGAGGGACAATGAGCAGTTCTTC. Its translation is CASSSSGRDNEQFF.

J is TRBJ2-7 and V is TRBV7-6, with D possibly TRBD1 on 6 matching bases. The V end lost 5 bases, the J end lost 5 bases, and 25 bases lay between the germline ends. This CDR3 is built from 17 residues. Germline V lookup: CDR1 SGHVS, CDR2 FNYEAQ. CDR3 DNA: TGTGCCAGCAGCCAGACCCCGGTTCTGGGGGCGTATAACGAGCAGTACTTC. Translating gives CASSQTPVLGAYNEQYF.

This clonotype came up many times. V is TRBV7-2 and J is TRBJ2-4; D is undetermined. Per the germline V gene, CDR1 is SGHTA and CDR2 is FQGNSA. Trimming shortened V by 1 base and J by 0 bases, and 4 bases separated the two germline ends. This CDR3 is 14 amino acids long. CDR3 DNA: TGTGCCAGCAGCTTAGTGGGAGCCAAAAACATTCAGTACTTC. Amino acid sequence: CASSLVGAKNIQYF. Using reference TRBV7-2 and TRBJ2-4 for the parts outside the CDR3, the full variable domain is GAGVSQSPSNKVTEKGKDVELRCDPISGHTALYWYRQSLGQGLEFLIYFQGNSAPDKSGLPSDRFSAERTGGSVSTLTIQRTQQEDSAVYLCASSLVGAKNIQYFGAGTRLSVL.

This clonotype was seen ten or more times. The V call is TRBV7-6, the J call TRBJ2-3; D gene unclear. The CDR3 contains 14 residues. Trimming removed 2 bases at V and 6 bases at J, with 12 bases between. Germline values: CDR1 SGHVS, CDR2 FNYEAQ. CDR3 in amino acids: CASSLYGPGDTQYF. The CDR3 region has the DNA TGTGCCAGCAGCTTATACGGCCCCGGGGATACGCAGTATTTT. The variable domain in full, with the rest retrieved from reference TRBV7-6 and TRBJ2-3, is GAGVSQSPRYKVTKRGQDVALRCDPISGHVSLYWYRQALGQGPEFLTYFNYEAQQDKSGLPNDRFSAERPEGSISTLTIQRTEQRDSAMYRCASSLYGPGDTQYFGPGTRLTVL.